This T cell receptor (beta chain) was recovered during a study of T cell repertoires in cytomegalovirus infection. Whole-study context: Selection of CMV epitopes for the study included recently identified HLA-C-restricted and well-studied HLA-B-restricted ones. Both CMV infection and a matching HLA type were indicated by public TCR beta signatures. General observations from the study: The ex vivo response was dominated by HLA-C-restricted CMV-specific TCR beta clonotypes.

J gave up 8 bases and V 2 bases, and 8 bases lay outside the gene matches. Germline CDR1 SGHTA, CDR2 FQGTGA. The CDR3 loop spans 15 amino acids. A note on this clonotype: Antigen specificity is unknown.

MiXCR, run by TCRdb on the reads, gives a single entry per CDR3 protein. The sample includes about 920,000 distinct CDR3 sequences, 31% of them seen just once. This sequence originates from a human donor in good health (CMV status not recorded). Some clones in this sample may be carry-over from other donors' samples. The chain links TRBV7-3 to TRBJ2-1; 8 bases map to TRBD2. Sequenced material: cultured CD8+ T cells from PBMCs, taken from culture after CMV antigen stimulation. The CDR3 coding sequence is TGTGCCAGCAGCTTAGAGGGGACTAGGTTGGATGAGCAGTTCTTC. Translated, it gives CASSLEGTRLDEQFF. Full variable domain (outside the CDR3, taken from reference TRBV7-3 and TRBJ2-1): GAGVSQTPSNKVTEKGKYVELRCDPISGHTALYWYRQSLGQGPEFLIYFQGTGAADDSGLPNDRFFAVRPEGSVSTLKIQRTERGDSAVYLCASSLEGTRLDEQFFGPGTRLTVL.